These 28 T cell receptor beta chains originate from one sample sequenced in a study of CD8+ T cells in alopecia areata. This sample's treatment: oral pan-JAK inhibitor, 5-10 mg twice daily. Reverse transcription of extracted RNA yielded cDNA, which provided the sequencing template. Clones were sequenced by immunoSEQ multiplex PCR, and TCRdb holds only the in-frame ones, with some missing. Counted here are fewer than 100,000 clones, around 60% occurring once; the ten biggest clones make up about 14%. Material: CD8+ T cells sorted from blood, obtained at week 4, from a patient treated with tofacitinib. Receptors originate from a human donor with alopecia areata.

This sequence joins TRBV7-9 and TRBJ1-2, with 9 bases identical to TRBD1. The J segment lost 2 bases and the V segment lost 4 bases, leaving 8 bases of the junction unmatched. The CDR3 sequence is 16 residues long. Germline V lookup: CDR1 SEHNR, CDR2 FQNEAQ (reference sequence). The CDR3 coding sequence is TGTGCCAGCAGCTCCCCGGACAGGGGAGTAAACTATGGCTACACCTTC. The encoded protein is CASSSPDRGVNYGYTF.

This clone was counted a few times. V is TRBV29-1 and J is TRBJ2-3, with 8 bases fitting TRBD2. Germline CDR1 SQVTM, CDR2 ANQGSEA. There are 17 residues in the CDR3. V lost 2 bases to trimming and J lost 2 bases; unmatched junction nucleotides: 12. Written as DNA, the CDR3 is TGCAGCGTTGAATGGCGGGCTTGGCGGGAGGCCACAGATACGCAGTATTTT. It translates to CSVEWRAWREATDTQYF.

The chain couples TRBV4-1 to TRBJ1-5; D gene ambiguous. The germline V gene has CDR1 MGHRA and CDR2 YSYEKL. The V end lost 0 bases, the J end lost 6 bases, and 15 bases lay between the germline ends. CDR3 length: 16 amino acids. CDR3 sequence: CASSQDRTTLGQPQHF. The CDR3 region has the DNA TGCGCCAGCAGCCAAGATAGGACCACGTTAGGTCAGCCCCAGCATTTT.

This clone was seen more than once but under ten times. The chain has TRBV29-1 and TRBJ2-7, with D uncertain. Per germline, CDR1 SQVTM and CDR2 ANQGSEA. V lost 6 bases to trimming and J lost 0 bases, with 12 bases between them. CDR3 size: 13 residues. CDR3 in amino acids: CSVGRASSYEQYF. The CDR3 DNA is TGCAGCGTCGGACGGGCCAGCTCCTACGAGCAGTACTTC.

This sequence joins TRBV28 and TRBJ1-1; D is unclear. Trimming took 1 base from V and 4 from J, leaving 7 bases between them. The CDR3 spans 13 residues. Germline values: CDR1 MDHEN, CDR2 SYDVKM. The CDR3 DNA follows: TGTGCCAGCAGTTTATTCCGGGTCACTGAAGCTTTCTTT. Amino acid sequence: CASSLFRVTEAFF.

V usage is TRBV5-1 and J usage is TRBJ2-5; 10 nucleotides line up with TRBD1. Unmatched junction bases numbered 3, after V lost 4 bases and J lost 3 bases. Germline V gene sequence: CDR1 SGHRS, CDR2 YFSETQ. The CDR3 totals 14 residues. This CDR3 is CASSPGTGEETQYF. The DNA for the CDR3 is TGCGCCAGCAGCCCGGGGACAGGGGAAGAGACCCAGTACTTC.

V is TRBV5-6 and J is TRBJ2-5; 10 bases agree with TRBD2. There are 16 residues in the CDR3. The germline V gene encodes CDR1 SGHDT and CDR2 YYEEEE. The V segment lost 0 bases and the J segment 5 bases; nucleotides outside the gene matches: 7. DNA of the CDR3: TGTGCCAGCAGCTTGGGAGCGGGAGGGCCCTGGGAGACCCAGTACTTC. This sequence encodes CASSLGAGGPWETQYF.

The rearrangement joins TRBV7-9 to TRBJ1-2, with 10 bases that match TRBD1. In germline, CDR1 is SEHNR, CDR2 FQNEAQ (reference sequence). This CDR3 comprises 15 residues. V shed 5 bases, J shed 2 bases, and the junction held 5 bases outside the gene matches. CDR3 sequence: CASSPDRGINYGYTF. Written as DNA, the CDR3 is TGTGCCAGCAGCCCGGACAGGGGGATCAACTATGGCTACACCTTC.

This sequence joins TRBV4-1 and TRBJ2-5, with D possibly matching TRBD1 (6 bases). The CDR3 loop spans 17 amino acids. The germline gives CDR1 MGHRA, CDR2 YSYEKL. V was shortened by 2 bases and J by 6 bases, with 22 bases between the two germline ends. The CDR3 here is CASSQNPLGALWKTQYF. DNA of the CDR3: TGCGCCAGCAGCCAAAATCCCCTGGGGGCTCTCTGGAAGACCCAGTACTTC.

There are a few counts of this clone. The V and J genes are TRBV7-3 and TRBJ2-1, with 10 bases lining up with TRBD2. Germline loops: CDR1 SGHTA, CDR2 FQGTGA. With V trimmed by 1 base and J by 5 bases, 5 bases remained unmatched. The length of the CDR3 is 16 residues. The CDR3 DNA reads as TGTGCCAGCAGCTTAAGTGGTCTAGCGGGGGACAATGAGCAGTTCTTC. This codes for CASSLSGLAGDNEQFF.

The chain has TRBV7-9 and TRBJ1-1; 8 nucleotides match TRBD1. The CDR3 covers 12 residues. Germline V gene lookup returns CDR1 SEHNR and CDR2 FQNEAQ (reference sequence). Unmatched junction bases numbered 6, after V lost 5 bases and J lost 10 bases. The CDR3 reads CASSRPGQGAFF. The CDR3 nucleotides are TGTGCCAGCAGCAGACCCGGACAGGGAGCTTTCTTT.

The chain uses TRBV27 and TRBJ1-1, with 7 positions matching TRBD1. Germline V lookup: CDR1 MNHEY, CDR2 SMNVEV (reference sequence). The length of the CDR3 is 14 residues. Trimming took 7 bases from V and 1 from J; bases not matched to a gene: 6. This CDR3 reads CASMEGAQNTEAFF. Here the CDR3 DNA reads TGTGCCAGCATGGAGGGGGCCCAGAACACTGAAGCTTTCTTT.

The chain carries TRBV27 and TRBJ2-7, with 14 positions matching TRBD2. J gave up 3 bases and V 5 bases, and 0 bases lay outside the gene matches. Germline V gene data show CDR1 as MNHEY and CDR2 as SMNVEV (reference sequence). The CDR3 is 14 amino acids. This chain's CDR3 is CASSGLAGGYEQYF. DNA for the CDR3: TGTGCCAGCAGTGGACTAGCGGGAGGCTACGAGCAGTACTTC.

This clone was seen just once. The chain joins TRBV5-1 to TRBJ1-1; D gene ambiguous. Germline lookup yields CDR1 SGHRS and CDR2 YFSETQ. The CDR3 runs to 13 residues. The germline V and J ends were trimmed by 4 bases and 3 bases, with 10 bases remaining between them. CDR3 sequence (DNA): TGCGCCAGCAGCCCTACTGGGTACACTGAAGCTTTCTTT. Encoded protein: CASSPTGYTEAFF. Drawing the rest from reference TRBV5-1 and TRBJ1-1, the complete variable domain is KAGVTQTPRYLIKTRGQQVTLSCSPISGHRSVSWYQQTPGQGLQFLFEYFSETQRNKGNFPGRFSGRQFSNSRSEMNVSTLELGDSALYLCASSPTGYTEAFFGQGTRLTVV.

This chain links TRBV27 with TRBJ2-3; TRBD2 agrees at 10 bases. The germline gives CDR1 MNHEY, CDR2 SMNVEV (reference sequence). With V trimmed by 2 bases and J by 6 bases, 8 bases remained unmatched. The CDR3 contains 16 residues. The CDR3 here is CASSLVLAGSMDTQYF. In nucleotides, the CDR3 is TGTGCCAGCAGTTTAGTACTAGCGGGGTCAATGGATACGCAGTATTTT.

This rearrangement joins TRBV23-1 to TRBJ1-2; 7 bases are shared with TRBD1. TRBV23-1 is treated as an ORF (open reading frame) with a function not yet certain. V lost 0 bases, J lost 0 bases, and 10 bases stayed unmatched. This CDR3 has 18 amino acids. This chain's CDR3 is CASSQSRTGDQANYGYTF. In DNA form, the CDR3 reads TGCGCCAGCAGTCAATCGAGGACAGGTGATCAAGCTAACTATGGCTACACCTTC.

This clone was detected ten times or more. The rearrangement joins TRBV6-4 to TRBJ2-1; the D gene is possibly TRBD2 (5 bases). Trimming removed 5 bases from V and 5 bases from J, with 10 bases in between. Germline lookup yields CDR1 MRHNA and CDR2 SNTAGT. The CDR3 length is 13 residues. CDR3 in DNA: TGTGCCAGCAGTCGAGCGGAGCACAATGAGCAGTTCTTC. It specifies CASSRAEHNEQFF.

CDR3 in amino acids: CSVVSFSEQFF. DNA for the CDR3: TGCAGCGTTGTAAGTTTCTCCGAGCAGTTCTTC. V and J are TRBV29-1 and TRBJ2-1; D not certain. Germline V CDR1 and CDR2: SQVTM, ANQGSEA. This CDR3 is built from 11 residues. V was trimmed by 4 bases and J by 10 bases, leaving 11 bases between them.

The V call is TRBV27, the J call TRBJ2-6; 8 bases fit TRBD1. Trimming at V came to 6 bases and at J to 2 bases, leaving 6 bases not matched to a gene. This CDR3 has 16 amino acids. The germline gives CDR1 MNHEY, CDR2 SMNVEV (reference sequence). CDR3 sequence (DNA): TGTGCCAGCAGCGGACAGGGTCTGGCTGGGGCCAACGTCCTGACTTTC. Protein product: CASSGQGLAGANVLTF. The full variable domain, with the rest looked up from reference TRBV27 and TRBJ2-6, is EAQVTQNPRYLITVTGKKLTVTCSQNMNHEYMSWYRQDPGLGLRQIYYSMNVEVTDKGDVPEGYKVSRKEKRNFPLILESPSPNQTSLYFCASSGQGLAGANVLTFGAGSRLTVL.

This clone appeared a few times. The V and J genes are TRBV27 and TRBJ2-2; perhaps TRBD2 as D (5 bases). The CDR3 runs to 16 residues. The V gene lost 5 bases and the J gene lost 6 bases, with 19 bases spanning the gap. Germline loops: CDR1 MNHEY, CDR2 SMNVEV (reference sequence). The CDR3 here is CASSPPEGQDAGELFF. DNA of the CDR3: TGTGCCAGCAGTCCTCCCGAGGGCCAAGACGCCGGGGAGCTGTTTTTT.

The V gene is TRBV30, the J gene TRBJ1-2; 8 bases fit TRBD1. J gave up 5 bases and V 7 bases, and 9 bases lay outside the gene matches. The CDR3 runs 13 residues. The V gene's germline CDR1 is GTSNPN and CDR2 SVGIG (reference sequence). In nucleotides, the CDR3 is TGTGCCTCTTGGACAGGGAGCTGGTATGGCTACACCTTC. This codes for CASWTGSWYGYTF. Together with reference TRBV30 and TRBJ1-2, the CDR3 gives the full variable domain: SQTIHQWPATLVQPVGSPLSLECTVEGTSNPNLYWYRQAAGRGLQLLFYSVGIGQISSEVPQNLSASRPQDRQFILSSKKLLLSDSGFYLCASWTGSWYGYTFGSGTRLTVV.

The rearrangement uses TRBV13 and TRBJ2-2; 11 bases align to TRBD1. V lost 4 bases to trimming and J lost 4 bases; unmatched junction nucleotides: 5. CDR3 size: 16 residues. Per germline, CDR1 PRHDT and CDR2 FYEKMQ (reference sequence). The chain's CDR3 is CASSSEGQGATGELFF. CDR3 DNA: TGTGCCAGCAGCTCAGAAGGACAGGGGGCCACCGGGGAGCTGTTTTTT. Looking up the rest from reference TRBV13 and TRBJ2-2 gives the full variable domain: AAGVIQSPRHLIKEKRETATLKCYPIPRHDTVYWYQQGPGQDPQFLISFYEKMQSDKGSIPDRFSAQQFSDYHSELNMSSLELGDSALYFCASSSEGQGATGELFFGEGSRLTVL.

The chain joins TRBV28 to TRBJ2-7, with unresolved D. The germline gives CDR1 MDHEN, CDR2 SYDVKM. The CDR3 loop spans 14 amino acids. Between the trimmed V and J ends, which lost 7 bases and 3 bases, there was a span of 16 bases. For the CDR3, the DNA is TGTGCCAGCAAGGAAGGGTTAAACCGCTACGAGCAGTACTTC. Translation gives CASKEGLNRYEQYF.

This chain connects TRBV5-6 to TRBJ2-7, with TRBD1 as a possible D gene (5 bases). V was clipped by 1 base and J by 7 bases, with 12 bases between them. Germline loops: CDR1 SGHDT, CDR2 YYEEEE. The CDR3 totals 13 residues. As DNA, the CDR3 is TGTGCCAGCAGCTTGTGGGGCGCCGGGGAGCAGTACTTC. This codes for CASSLWGAGEQYF.

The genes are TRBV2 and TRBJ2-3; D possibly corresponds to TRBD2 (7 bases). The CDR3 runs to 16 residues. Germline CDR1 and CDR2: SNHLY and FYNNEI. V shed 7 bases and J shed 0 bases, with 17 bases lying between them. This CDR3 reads CASKRDTSTSTDTQYF. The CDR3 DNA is TGTGCCAGCAAGCGGGACACGAGCACGAGCACAGATACGCAGTATTTT.

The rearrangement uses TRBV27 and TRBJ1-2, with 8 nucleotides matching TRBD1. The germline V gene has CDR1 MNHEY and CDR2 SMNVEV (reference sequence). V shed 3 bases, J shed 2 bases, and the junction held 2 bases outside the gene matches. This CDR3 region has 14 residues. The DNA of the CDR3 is TGTGCCAGCAGTTTTGACAGGGGAAACTATGGCTACACCTTC. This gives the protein CASSFDRGNYGYTF.

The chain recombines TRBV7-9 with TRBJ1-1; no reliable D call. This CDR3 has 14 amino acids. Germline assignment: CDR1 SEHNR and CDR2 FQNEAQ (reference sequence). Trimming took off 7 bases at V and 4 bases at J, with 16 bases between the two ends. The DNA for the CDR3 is TGTGCCAGCAACCCCATGGGAGGGCTCACTGAAGCTTTCTTT. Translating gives CASNPMGGLTEAFF. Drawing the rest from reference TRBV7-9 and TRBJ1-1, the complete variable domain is DTGVSQNPRHKITKRGQNVTFRCDPISEHNRLYWYRQTLGQGPEFLTYFQNEAQLEKSRLLSDRFSAERPKGSFSTLEIQRTEQGDSAMYLCASNPMGGLTEAFFGQGTRLTVV.

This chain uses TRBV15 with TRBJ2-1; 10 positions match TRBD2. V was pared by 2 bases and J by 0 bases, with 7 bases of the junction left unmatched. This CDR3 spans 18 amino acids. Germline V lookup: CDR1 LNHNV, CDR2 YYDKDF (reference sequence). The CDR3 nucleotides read TGTGCCACCAGCAGACCTCTAGCGGGAGAGAGCTCCTACAATGAGCAGTTCTTC. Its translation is CATSRPLAGESSYNEQFF.